The clone carrying this T cell receptor beta chain was seen a single time. This entry belongs to a study of blood T cell repertoires in COVID-19. The data were produced by immunoSEQ multiplex PCR, yet TCRdb's version contains in-frame clones alone and is incomplete. The repertoire holds 210,000 or so clones, with roughly 90% as singletons. The ends were cut back, 4 bases at V and 2 bases at J, with 15 bases in the middle. This CDR3 comprises 16 residues. Germline values: CDR1 LGHDT, CDR2 YNNKEL (reference sequence). This receptor was obtained from a woman in her sixties with acute or convalescent COVID-19. Sequencing was carried out using peripheral blood. The chain has TRBV3-1 (or the pseudogene TRBV3-2) and TRBJ1-3; D gene ambiguous. The CDR3 region is CASSPHLRETGNTIYF. For the CDR3, the DNA is TGTGCCAGCAGCCCCCACCTAAGAGAAACTGGAAACACCATATATTTT.